Listed below are T cell receptor beta chains from one sample, sequenced in a study of blood T cell repertoires in COVID-19. Repertoires were generated with immunoSEQ multiplex PCR, while TCRdb's copy carries only in-frame clones and drops some. The sample carries 390,000 or so clones, approximately 90% recorded once. Specimen: PBMCs or T cells enriched from blood (not recorded which). These receptors were taken from a woman aged 45-65 years who had recovered from COVID-19. The CDR3 runs from the conserved cysteine through the conserved F or W.

cdr3_aa j_call v_call
CATSREWGLGSNEQFF TRBJ2-1 TRBV15
CASPPRQVSYNEQFF TRBJ2-1 TRBV2
CASSPGTLTTYEQYF TRBJ2-7 TRBV9
CASSSLGQGIGDTQYF TRBJ2-3 TRBV5-1
CASSSIDREPEETQYF TRBJ2-5 TRBV5-1
CASSLQGIPQETQYF TRBJ2-5 TRBV19
CASRPDRTSTNEKLFF TRBJ1-4 TRBV27
CASTKEAGAYEQYF TRBJ2-7 TRBV5-1
CASSLGLTDTQYF TRBJ2-3 TRBV11-1
CASSREGFGYEQYF TRBJ2-7 TRBV18
CASSLGRGGTDTQYF TRBJ2-3 TRBV7-9
CASSLGTNSGNTIYF TRBJ1-3 TRBV11-2
CAIKSGSNTEAFF TRBJ1-1 TRBV5-4
CASSSTGGQETQYF TRBJ2-5 TRBV4-1
CASSIGTGMLLNEKLFF TRBJ1-4 TRBV19
CSARQVTNEKLFF TRBJ1-4 TRBV29-1
CASSLARGYGYTF TRBJ1-2 TRBV12-3/TRBV12-4
CASSQDLQQGTGGSQPQHF TRBJ1-5 TRBV4-1
CASSFRGDTYYEQYF TRBJ2-7 TRBV5-5
CASSPRGLSYANEKLFF TRBJ1-4 TRBV7-2
CASSYEAQGGSYEQYF TRBJ2-7 TRBV6-5
CASSIAGYGYTF TRBJ1-2 TRBV19
CASSSGTSSTDTQYF TRBJ2-3 TRBV5-4
CAINGGGFEQFF TRBJ2-1 TRBV10-3
CASSFDMTNYGYTF TRBJ1-2 TRBV7-8
CASSLLDRAYEQYF TRBJ2-7 TRBV5-1
CASSLAAEGWNEQYF TRBJ2-7 TRBV5-1
CASSKETGPGTEAFF TRBJ1-1 TRBV7-9
CASSLDRDTEKLFF TRBJ1-4 TRBV5-1
CASSLGGTGTGANVLTF TRBJ2-6 TRBV5-1
CASRQGIETQYF TRBJ2-5 TRBV2
CASSSNEKLFF TRBJ1-4 TRBV25-1
CASSRDRGSNEQFF TRBJ2-1 TRBV7-3
CASSGDFHYGYTF TRBJ1-2 TRBV28
CASSVARDRNTGELFF TRBJ2-2 TRBV9
CASSFSAGGPETQYF TRBJ2-5 TRBV7-2
CASSGGTGVNSPLHF TRBJ1-6 TRBV28
CASSLGPPPGEQFF TRBJ2-1 TRBV13
CASSQDPGGSTEAFF TRBJ1-1 TRBV4-3
CASTMRQGGASNQPQHF TRBJ1-5 TRBV19
CAWSLTGATINSPLHF TRBJ1-6 TRBV30
CASSLSRGSYNEQFF TRBJ2-1 TRBV7-2
CASSVSGFNYGYTF TRBJ1-2 TRBV2
CASSTGQGNYGYTF TRBJ1-2 TRBV27
CASRLTGTSTGELFF TRBJ2-2 TRBV5-6